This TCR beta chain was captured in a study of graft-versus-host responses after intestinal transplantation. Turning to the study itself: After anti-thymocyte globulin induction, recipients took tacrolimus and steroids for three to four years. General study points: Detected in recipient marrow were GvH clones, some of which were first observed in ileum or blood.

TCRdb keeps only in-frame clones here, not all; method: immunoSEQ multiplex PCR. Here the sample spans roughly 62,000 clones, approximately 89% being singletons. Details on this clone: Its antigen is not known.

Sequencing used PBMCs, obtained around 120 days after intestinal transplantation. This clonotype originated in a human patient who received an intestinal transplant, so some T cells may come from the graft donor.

As DNA, the CDR3 is TGTGCCAGCAGCTTGACGCTGGGCGGGAGCTACGAGCAGTACTTC. This sequence encodes CASSLTLGGSYEQYF. V is TRBV5-8 and J is TRBJ2-7; 7 bases line up with TRBD2. This CDR3 is 15 amino acids long. Trimming cost V 1 base and J 3 bases; bases outside gene matches: 7. Germline V gives CDR1 SGHTS, CDR2 YDEGEE.